These T cell receptor beta chains were read from a single sample in a study of blood T cell repertoires in COVID-19. TCRdb's table, derived via immunoSEQ multiplex PCR, lists solely in-frame clones and lacks some. The table shows about 380,000 clones, with approximately 90% occurring only once. Material for sequencing was PBMCs or T cells enriched from blood (not recorded which). The receptors derive from a woman under 30 who had recovered from COVID-19. Each CDR3 is given without its conserved first and last residue. Clone size is given for some rows only: seen once, a few or many times, or a class if the clone is expanded.

size: .
length: 15
J: TRBJ2-1
V: TRBV18
CDR3: ASSGLAGVEAYNEQF

size: .
length: 11
J: TRBJ2-7
V: TRBV19
CDR3: ASSIQGVDEQY

size: once
length: 13
J: TRBJ1-1
V: TRBV6-5
CDR3: ASSYSGTDPRGAF

size: .
length: 12
J: TRBJ1-5
V: TRBV19
CDR3: ASSRPRGNQPQH

size: .
length: 15
J: TRBJ1-2
V: TRBV2
CDR3: ASIPGKGRQLNYGYT

size: .
length: 11
J: TRBJ1-1
V: TRBV7-9
CDR3: ASSLGANTEAF

size: .
length: 11
J: TRBJ2-7
V: TRBV19
CDR3: ASNPERNYEQY

size: .
length: 12
J: TRBJ2-7
V: TRBV5-1
CDR3: ASSLAAGLYEQY

size: .
length: 12
J: TRBJ1-5
V: TRBV19
CDR3: ASRTTGPNQPQH

size: .
length: 12
J: TRBJ2-2
V: TRBV7-3
CDR3: ASSSAGDTGELF

size: .
length: 13
J: TRBJ1-4
V: TRBV5-4
CDR3: ASSLLGQSNEKLF

size: .
length: 16
J: TRBJ2-3
V: TRBV3-1/TRBV3-2
CDR3: ASSQEGASGGNTDTQY

size: .
length: 15
J: TRBJ2-5
V: TRBV7-9
CDR3: ASSLDTGVDRQETQY

size: few
length: 11
J: TRBJ1-2
V: TRBV12-3/TRBV12-4
CDR3: ASSLMGLGGYT

size: .
length: 15
J: TRBJ1-1
V: TRBV5-6
CDR3: ASSFTGTTHPEGGAF

size: .
length: 11
J: TRBJ1-2
V: TRBV2
CDR3: ASRGEGAAGYT

size: .
length: 15
J: TRBJ1-4
V: TRBV10-2
CDR3: ASSESSRFPTNEKLF

size: few
length: 14
J: TRBJ1-4
V: TRBV5-1
CDR3: ASSGTQGAYNEKLF

size: .
length: 16
J: TRBJ1-5
V: TRBV18
CDR3: ASSRVQTGQGSNQPQH

size: .
length: 11
J: TRBJ1-1
V: TRBV2
CDR3: AIRGTENTEAF

size: .
length: 14
J: TRBJ1-1
V: TRBV5-1
CDR3: ASSLVNFHLATEAF

size: once
length: 12
J: TRBJ1-1
V: TRBV4-2
CDR3: ASSQEELISEAF

size: .
length: 12
J: TRBJ1-6
V: TRBV6-2/TRBV6-3
CDR3: ASSLIRGNSPLH

size: few
length: 11
J: TRBJ1-1
V: TRBV18
CDR3: ASSPPVRAEAF

size: .
length: 14
J: TRBJ2-3
V: TRBV2
CDR3: ASSEAGHGRTDTQY

size: .
length: 11
J: TRBJ1-2
V: TRBV12-3/TRBV12-4
CDR3: ASSGDTEYGYT

size: .
length: 12
J: TRBJ1-5
V: TRBV18
CDR3: ASSPGGQDQPQH

size: .
length: 12
J: TRBJ1-2
V: TRBV5-4
CDR3: ASSPTGLIYGYT

size: .
length: 11
J: TRBJ2-2
V: TRBV11-2
CDR3: ASSPGNTGELF

size: .
length: 11
J: TRBJ1-2
V: TRBV6-5
CDR3: ASSYSAGNGYT

size: once
length: 14
J: TRBJ2-6
V: TRBV6-1
CDR3: ASSGELISGANVLT